Below are 10 T cell receptor beta chains sequenced from a single sample in a study of T cell clonotyping in hematopoietic cell transplantation. Only in-frame clones appear in the TCRdb table, and some are missing; sequencing was by immunoSEQ multiplex PCR. Here the sample spans around 9,000 clones, about 80% being singletons. Material: PBMCs, obtained at the time of graft-versus-host disease after allogeneic stem cell transplant. The receptors originated from a male patient in his sixties who had an allogeneic stem cell transplant from an unrelated donor, so the T cells may come from the graft donor. Some clones in this sample may be carry-over from other donors' samples.

This clone was counted a single time. The rearrangement joins TRBV4-1 to TRBJ2-5, with TRBD1 matching over 7 bases. The CDR3 runs to 13 residues. Losses at the gene ends were 0 bases for V and 10 bases for J; bases not matched to a gene: 5. Germline V lookup: CDR1 MGHRA, CDR2 YSYEKL. This CDR3 reads CASSQEDRMNQYF. CDR3 DNA: TGCGCCAGCAGCCAAGAGGACAGGATGAACCAGTACTTC.

This clone was seen just once. J is TRBJ2-2 and V is TRBV5-1; D gene unclear. The CDR3 is 15 amino acids. Trimming removed 4 bases from V and 1 base from J, with 11 bases in between. Germline CDR1 reads SGHRS; CDR2 reads YFSETQ. The CDR3 reads CASSPNTQNTGELFF. In DNA form, the CDR3 reads TGCGCCAGCAGCCCGAATACACAGAACACCGGGGAGCTGTTTTTT.

The genes are TRBV18 and TRBJ2-5; the D gene is possibly TRBD2 (5 bases). The CDR3 has 13 residues. Germline V CDR1 and CDR2: KGHSH, LQKENI. V lost 3 bases and J lost 3, with 8 bases in between. The CDR3 region has the DNA TGTGCCAGCTCACCCCGAGCGGAAGAGACCCAGTACTTC. Its protein product is CASSPRAEETQYF.

The rearrangement uses TRBV5-8 and TRBJ2-3, with TRBD2 matching over 13 bases. V lost 4 bases and J lost 6; bases outside the gene matches: 8. Germline V CDR1 and CDR2: SGHTS, YDEGEE. There are 16 residues in the CDR3. The CDR3 bases are TGTGCCAGCAGCCTAGGGACTAGCGGGGTCATGGATACGCAGTATTTT. Protein: CASSLGTSGVMDTQYF.

The CDR3 spells CASSSGPSRAYGYTF. The CDR3, as DNA: TGTGCCAGTAGTTCCGGGCCCTCCAGGGCCTATGGCTACACCTTC. J is TRBJ1-2 and V is TRBV19, with a tentative D call TRBD1 (5 bases). Trimming removed 5 bases at V and 4 bases at J, with 17 bases between. Germline CDR1 is LNHDA and CDR2 is SQIVND (reference sequence). This CDR3 contains 15 residues.

A single count supports this clone. The V gene is TRBV6-1, the J gene TRBJ1-5; D is uncertain. Trimming cost V 4 bases and J 0 bases, with 7 bases left between them. Germline values: CDR1 MNHNS, CDR2 SASEGT. The CDR3 has 14 residues. The CDR3 DNA reads as TGTGCCAGCAGTGGACAAAATAGCAATCAGCCCCAGCATTTT. Its protein product is CASSGQNSNQPQHF.

This chain connects TRBV5-6 to TRBJ2-3; no firm D call. The CDR3 loop spans 16 amino acids. The germline V gene encodes CDR1 SGHDT and CDR2 YYEEEE. V shed 0 bases and J shed 3 bases, with 14 bases lying between them. CDR3 amino acids: CASSLGVQKWTDTQYF. CDR3 coding DNA: TGTGCCAGCAGCTTGGGGGTCCAAAAGTGGACAGATACGCAGTATTTT.

The V call is TRBV6-6, the J call TRBJ1-6; 9 bases are a match to TRBD1. Germline V gene sequence: CDR1 MNHNY, CDR2 SVGAGI (reference sequence). This CDR3 has 14 amino acids. Trimming removed 5 bases from V and 10 bases from J; junction bases left unmatched: 6. The CDR3 loop reads CASSRTGVGSPLHF. The DNA for the CDR3 is TGTGCCAGCAGTCGGACAGGGGTTGGGTCACCCCTCCACTTT.

The V gene is TRBV7-9, the J gene TRBJ1-1; D might be TRBD1 (6 bases). Germline CDR1 reads SEHNR; CDR2 reads FQNEAQ (reference sequence). CDR3 size: 14 residues. The V end was cut by 1 base, the J end by 11 bases, with 17 bases between. The CDR3: CASSLGPRQVGAFF. CDR3 DNA: TGTGCCAGCAGCTTAGGGCCCAGACAGGTTGGGGCTTTCTTT.

The chain couples TRBV4-1 to TRBJ2-7, with 7 bases aligning to TRBD2. CDR1 and CDR2 from the germline V gene are MGHRA and YSYEKL. There are 15 residues in the CDR3. The V and J ends lost 1 base and 3 bases, in that order; junction bases with no gene match: 6. CDR3 sequence (DNA): TGCGCCAGCAGCCAAGGGGAGGGAGACTACTACGAGCAGTACTTC. Protein: CASSQGEGDYYEQYF.